This T cell receptor beta chain was obtained from a study of beta chain features in type 1 diabetes. Background on the study: Patients shared similar age, gender and cell yields with healthy donors.

V gave up 7 bases and J gave up 10 bases, with 16 bases separating them. This CDR3 has 12 amino acids. Germline CDR1 and CDR2: MDHEN and SYDVKM. Sorting gave populations that all exceeded 98% purity. What was sequenced were expressed TCRB transcripts, since all of the isolated RNA had been reverse transcribed. Using immunoSEQ multiplex PCR, the repertoire was profiled, and TCRdb retains in-frame clones only, with some absent. The sample holds about half a million clones, about an eighth seen once. This clone was observed a handful of times. The antigen is unknown. Findings and caveats of the study: In type 1 diabetes patients, VDJ junctions had fewer insertions; deletions at these junctions were more frequent. TCRB CDR3s from Type 1 diabetes patients were moderately but significantly shorter in all four CD4+ subsets.

The receptor comes from a woman aged 18-30 years in good health. The sequencing input was naive CD4+ T cells from blood. The genes are TRBV28 and TRBJ1-2; D is unresolved. For the CDR3, the DNA is TGTGCCAGCAATTCTCTACAGTTACTCTACACCTTC. Protein product: CASNSLQLLYTF.